The 16 T cell receptor beta chains below come from one sample, sequenced in a study of T cells in Graves' hyperthyroidism and ophthalmopathy. It was RNA transcripts that yielded the amplified TCR beta CDR3 regions. A first-round RT-PCR of the TCR CDR3 used the HTBI primer set. TCRdb ran MiXCR on the multiplex PCR reads and lists one entry per CDR3 protein. This sample carries around 700,000 distinct CDR3 sequences, around 19% of them seen once, and the ten largest clones take 16%. The sequenced sample consisted of blood. These receptors were obtained from a woman in her forties or fifties with Graves' hyperthyroidism that later progressed to Graves' ophthalmopathy.

At least ten counts were recorded for this clonotype. J is TRBJ1-1 and V is TRBV11-1; D possibly corresponds to TRBD1 (6 bases). CDR1 and CDR2 (germline): SGHAT, FQDESV (reference sequence). V lost 4 bases to trimming and J lost 4 bases, with 19 bases between them. This CDR3 region has 16 residues. The CDR3 bases are TGTGCCAGCAGCTCGGTCAGGGGCGCGGGGAGCACTGAAGCTTTCTTT. The encoded protein is CASSSVRGAGSTEAFF.

There are many counts of this clonotype. The rearrangement joins TRBV11-3 to TRBJ2-3; the D gene is possibly TRBD2 (6 bases). CDR3 size: 17 residues. V shed 5 bases and J shed 1 base, with 19 bases lying between them. Germline V gives CDR1 SGHNT, CDR2 YENEEA. This chain's CDR3 is CASSVPGTQLCTDTQYF. The CDR3 region has the DNA TGTGCCAGCAGCGTGCCCGGGACTCAGCTTTGCACAGATACGCAGTATTTT.

At least ten counts were recorded for this clonotype. The chain combines TRBV2 with TRBJ1-1; possibly TRBD1 for D (5 bases). The V end was cut by 3 bases, the J end by 0 bases, with 8 bases between. CDR1 is SNHLY, CDR2 FYNNEI, per germline. This CDR3 region has 14 residues. The CDR3 DNA follows: TGTGCCAGCAGTGACGGGGGGATGAACACTGAAGCTTTCTTT. Translation gives CASSDGGMNTEAFF.

The chain is built from TRBV6-1 and TRBJ2-6; 9 nucleotides line up with TRBD1. CDR1 and CDR2 from the germline V gene are MNHNS and SASEGT. J was trimmed by 3 bases and V by 4 bases; bases with no gene match: 4. There are 16 residues in the CDR3. CDR3 sequence: CASSGQGVSGANVLTF. The CDR3, as DNA: TGTGCCAGCAGTGGACAGGGGGTGAGTGGGGCCAACGTCCTGACTTTC.

This clonotype occurred many times. V is TRBV12-3 or TRBV12-4 and J is TRBJ2-5; D is perhaps TRBD1 (7 bases). The CDR3 is 14 amino acids. Trimming took 4 bases from V and 5 from J, leaving 14 bases between them. The CDR3 sequence is CASSSPGGLETQYF. Here the CDR3 DNA reads TGTGCCAGCAGTTCTCCAGGGGGACTGGAGACCCAGTACTTC.

This chain links TRBV30 with TRBJ1-5; D is possibly TRBD1 (5 bases). The CDR3 is made up of 14 amino acids. Germline values: CDR1 GTSNPN, CDR2 SVGIG (reference sequence). V was cut by 2 bases and J by 4 bases, with 12 bases left in between. The CDR3 DNA is TGTGCCTGGAGTAAGACAGCGAGTAATCAGCCCCAGCATTTT. The encoded protein is CAWSKTASNQPQHF.

This chain connects TRBV20-1 to TRBJ1-2, with D perhaps matching TRBD1 (5 bases). This CDR3 is built from 13 residues. V dropped 5 bases and J dropped 4 bases, with 14 bases sitting between them. The germline V gene encodes CDR1 DFQATT and CDR2 SNEGSKA (reference sequence). The CDR3 sequence is CSAYRLMGYGYTF. CDR3 coding DNA: TGCAGTGCTTACAGGCTAATGGGCTATGGCTACACCTTC.

This clonotype was observed a few times. This chain connects TRBV5-1 to TRBJ2-5; D remains ambiguous. This CDR3 is built from 13 residues. Germline loops: CDR1 SGHRS, CDR2 YFSETQ. V was shortened by 0 bases and J by 5 bases, with 8 bases between the two germline ends. CDR3 sequence (DNA): TGCGCCAGCAGCTTGGAAGATAGGGAGACCCAGTACTTC. Protein product: CASSLEDRETQYF. The full variable domain, with the rest looked up from reference TRBV5-1 and TRBJ2-5, is KAGVTQTPRYLIKTRGQQVTLSCSPISGHRSVSWYQQTPGQGLQFLFEYFSETQRNKGNFPGRFSGRQFSNSRSEMNVSTLELGDSALYLCASSLEDRETQYFGPGTRLLVL.

There are a few counts of this clonotype. The gene calls are TRBV20-1 and TRBJ1-5, with 7 positions matching TRBD1. After removal of 3 bases from V and 2 bases from J, the junction contained 13 bases not matched to a gene. The CDR3 spans 17 residues. Germline assignment: CDR1 DFQATT and CDR2 SNEGSKA (reference sequence). CDR3 DNA: TGCAGTGCTAGGAGGGGGCCAGGGAGGGTGGGCAATCAGCCCCAGCATTTT. Amino acids: CSARRGPGRVGNQPQHF.

This clonotype was found many times. The chain has TRBV18 and TRBJ2-3; tentative D call: TRBD2 (6 bases). CDR1 and CDR2 (germline): KGHSH, LQKENI. The CDR3 extends over 16 amino acids. V shed 0 bases and J shed 4 bases, with 14 bases lying between them. Here the CDR3 DNA reads TGTGCCAGCTCACCACCCAGAAGCGGCGGGGCAGATACGCAGTATTTT. This encodes CASSPPRSGGADTQYF.

This clonotype has a handful of counts. This sequence joins TRBV3-1 and TRBJ1-3; D unclear. Trimming took 4 bases from V and 0 from J, leaving 13 bases between them. Germline CDR1 is LGHDT and CDR2 is YNNKEL (reference sequence). The CDR3 sequence is 16 residues long. The CDR3 reads CASSLERFSSGNTIYF. CDR3 in DNA: TGTGCCAGCAGCCTAGAGAGGTTTAGCTCTGGAAACACCATATATTTT.

Points on this clonotype: Given a much more abundant clone one base away, this may be a read error. The chain joins TRBV30 to TRBJ1-4, with D tentatively TRBD1 (5 bases). CDR1 is GTSNPN and CDR2 is SVGIG in the germline V gene (reference sequence). With 4 bases removed from V and 7 bases from J, the gap between germline ends came to 10 bases. The CDR3 loop spans 12 amino acids. The CDR3 region is CAWTGSSEKLFF. For the CDR3, the DNA is TGTGCCTGGACAGGGAGTAGTGAAAAACTGTTTTTT.

This clonotype was counted between two and nine times. The chain has TRBV28 and TRBJ1-2, with a weak D call TRBD1 (6 bases). The length of the CDR3 is 14 residues. CDR1 is MDHEN and CDR2 is SYDVKM in the germline V gene. V shed 6 bases and J shed 5 bases, with 16 bases lying between them. CDR3 region: CASSSGGARYGYTF. In DNA, the CDR3 is TGTGCCAGCAGCTCGGGGGGGGCCCGATATGGCTACACCTTC.

This clonotype was seen repeatedly, ten times or more. The chain has TRBV30 and TRBJ2-5; 8 bases align to TRBD2. This CDR3 spans 11 amino acids. The germline V gene encodes CDR1 GTSNPN and CDR2 SVGIG (reference sequence). V lost 3 bases and J lost 10; bases outside the gene matches: 4. The CDR3 DNA follows: TGTGCCTGGAGGGTCCGGGGGGGCCAGTACTTC. Translating gives CAWRVRGGQYF.

This clonotype was counted many times. The chain employs TRBV24-1 and TRBJ2-5; the match to TRBD1 covers 12 bases. Germline V gene lookup returns CDR1 KGHDR and CDR2 SFDVKD. CDR3 length: 16 residues. J gave up 5 bases and V 2 bases, and 5 bases lay outside the gene matches. The CDR3 region has the DNA TGTGCCACCAGTGATTCCGGGACAGGGGGCTCGGAGACCCAGTACTTC. Amino acid sequence: CATSDSGTGGSETQYF.

The chain links TRBV7-9 to TRBJ1-1; D is undetermined. Germline V gene data show CDR1 as SEHNR and CDR2 as FQNEAQ (reference sequence). This CDR3 is built from 10 residues. V lost 3 bases and J lost 10, with 6 bases in between. The CDR3 region has the DNA TGTGCCAGCAGCTTTCAGCCAGCTTTCTTT. This translates into CASSFQPAFF. Supplemented by reference TRBV7-9 and TRBJ1-1, the full variable domain reads DTGVSQNPRHKITKRGQNVTFRCDPISEHNRLYWYRQTLGQGPEFLTYFQNEAQLEKSRLLSDRFSAERPKGSFSTLEIQRTEQGDSAMYLCASSFQPAFFGQGTRLTVV.